The next 18 T cell receptor beta chains were all read from a single sample in a study of blood T cell repertoires in COVID-19. Clones were sequenced by immunoSEQ multiplex PCR, and TCRdb holds only the in-frame ones, with some missing. Among under 200,000 clones listed, 80% to 90% were seen once. The sequencing input was peripheral blood. Every receptor here comes from a man in his sixties with acute or convalescent COVID-19.

This chain links TRBV14 with TRBJ2-5, with 12 bases matching TRBD2. The CDR3 consists of 18 residues. Trimming took 1 base from V and 5 from J; bases not matched to a gene: 11. The germline gives CDR1 SGHDN, CDR2 FVKESK. The CDR3 nucleotides are TGTGCCAGCAGCCAAGGGCTAGCGGGAGGGCCCTCTTTGGAGACCCAGTACTTC. This codes for CASSQGLAGGPSLETQYF. The whole variable domain, remainder taken from reference TRBV14 and TRBJ2-5, is EAGVTQFPSHSVIEKGQTVTLRCDPISGHDNLYWYRRVMGKEIKFLLHFVKESKQDESGMPNNRFLAERTGGTYSTLKVQPAELEDSGVYFCASSQGLAGGPSLETQYFGPGTRLLVL.

The chain employs TRBV28 and TRBJ2-1, with 12 bases identical to TRBD2. The germline gives CDR1 MDHEN, CDR2 SYDVKM. The CDR3 has 15 amino acids. V lost 4 bases, J lost 8 bases, and 6 bases stayed unmatched. In DNA, the CDR3 is TGTGCCAGCAGTTCTAGCGGGAGGGCCAGGGATGAGCAGTTCTTC. Residues: CASSSSGRARDEQFF.

The chain recombines TRBV28 with TRBJ1-5; no clear D. Trimming took off 7 bases at V and 9 bases at J, with 13 bases between the two ends. In germline, CDR1 is MDHEN, CDR2 SYDVKM. The CDR3 spans 12 residues. This chain's CDR3 is CASKGGGGPQHF. The CDR3 DNA is TGTGCCAGCAAGGGAGGTGGAGGGCCCCAGCATTTT.

The V gene is TRBV18, the J gene TRBJ1-2; TRBD1 is a possible D gene (5 bases). Between the trimmed V and J ends, which lost 2 bases and 7 bases, there was a span of 14 bases. This CDR3 has 14 amino acids. From germline, CDR1 is KGHSH and CDR2 LQKENI. CDR3 nucleotides: TGTGCCAGCTCACCAGCCAGGGATCATCGTGGCTACACCTTC. This codes for CASSPARDHRGYTF.

This clone has a handful of counts. This chain connects TRBV7-9 to TRBJ2-1; 9 bases are a match to TRBD1. This CDR3 region has 14 residues. Per germline, CDR1 SEHNR and CDR2 FQNEAQ (reference sequence). V was clipped by 10 bases and J by 7 bases; unmatched bases: 11. The CDR3 reads CATPGGQGPNEQFF. CDR3 bases: TGTGCCACCCCAGGGGGACAGGGACCTAATGAGCAGTTCTTC. Combining the CDR3 with reference TRBV7-9 and TRBJ2-1 gives the whole variable domain DTGVSQNPRHKITKRGQNVTFRCDPISEHNRLYWYRQTLGQGPEFLTYFQNEAQLEKSRLLSDRFSAERPKGSFSTLEIQRTEQGDSAMYLCATPGGQGPNEQFFGPGTRLTVL.

Only a few counts were recorded for this clone. The V gene is TRBV16, the J gene TRBJ1-6; 8 bases map to TRBD1. Germline values: CDR1 KGHSY, CDR2 FQNENV. The CDR3 sequence is 14 residues long. V dropped 7 bases and J dropped 7; count of bases not matched to a gene: 6. The CDR3 here is CASTSHRGNSPLHF. CDR3 DNA sequence: TGTGCCAGCACTTCCCACAGGGGGAATTCACCCCTCCACTTT.

CDR3 bases: TGCGCCAGCAGCGACTTTATTACCAGGGGCAATCAGCCCCAGCATTTT. It specifies CASSDFITRGNQPQHF. J is TRBJ1-5 and V is TRBV4-1; weak D call: TRBD1 (5 bases). Germline loops: CDR1 MGHRA, CDR2 YSYEKL. The CDR3 runs 16 residues. V lost 5 bases and J lost 2, with 16 bases in between.

CDR3 bases: TGTGCCAGCAGTGAGTGGTCAGAGACAGAAGCTTTCTTT. It translates to CASSEWSETEAFF. V gene TRBV25-1 combines with J gene TRBJ1-1; D unresolved. Trimming removed 3 bases from V and 8 bases from J, with 13 bases in between. The CDR3 is 13 residues long. Germline V gene data show CDR1 as MGHDK and CDR2 as SYGVNS.

V gene TRBV13 combines with J gene TRBJ2-7; 8 bases are shared with TRBD2. Trimming removed 2 bases from V and 2 bases from J; junction bases left unmatched: 5. Looked up from germline, CDR1 is PRHDT and CDR2 is FYEKMQ (reference sequence). The CDR3 consists of 15 residues. CDR3 coding DNA: TGTGCCAGCAGCTTACAAAGCGGGAGAGCCTACGAGCAGTACTTC. This gives the protein CASSLQSGRAYEQYF.

The chain employs TRBV28 and TRBJ1-1; a weak D match, TRBD1 (5 bases). V shed 5 bases and J shed 4 bases, with 11 bases lying between them. From germline, CDR1 is MDHEN and CDR2 SYDVKM. This CDR3 has 13 residues. CDR3 sequence (DNA): TGTGCCAGCAGTCGTTCGGGGGGCACTGAAGCTTTCTTT. The encoded protein is CASSRSGGTEAFF. Together with reference TRBV28 and TRBJ1-1, the CDR3 gives the full variable domain: DVKVTQSSRYLVKRTGEKVFLECVQDMDHENMFWYRQDPGLGLRLIYFSYDVKMKEKGDIPEGYSVSREKKERFSLILESASTNQTSMYLCASSRSGGTEAFFGQGTRLTVV.

V is TRBV9 and J is TRBJ1-2, with 9 bases lining up with TRBD1. Germline CDR1 is SGDLS and CDR2 is YYNGEE. The CDR3 spans 14 residues. The junction had 2 bases not matched to a gene; V was cut back by 4 bases and J by 1 base. CDR3 loop: CASSPGQGNYGYTF. The CDR3 region has the DNA TGTGCCAGCAGCCCGGGACAGGGTAACTATGGCTACACCTTC.

The chain is built from TRBV3-1 (or the pseudogene TRBV3-2) and TRBJ1-6; TRBD1 might be the D (5 bases). The V end was cut by 1 base, the J end by 9 bases, with 10 bases between. This CDR3 contains 14 residues. CDR1 and CDR2 from the germline V gene are LGHDT and YNNKEL (reference sequence). In nucleotides, the CDR3 is TGTGCCAGCAGCCAAGGGGGCGTGAGTTCACCCCTCCACTTT. It is translated as CASSQGGVSSPLHF.

V is TRBV7-2 and J is TRBJ2-2; TRBD2 matches 8 bases. Per germline, CDR1 SGHTA and CDR2 FQGNSA. CDR3 size: 16 residues. V shed 3 bases, J shed 1 base, and the junction held 4 bases outside the gene matches. The DNA for the CDR3 is TGTGCCAGCAGCTTTCAACTAGCGGTGAACACCGGGGAGCTGTTTTTT. Translated, it gives CASSFQLAVNTGELFF.

The chain uses TRBV5-1 and TRBJ1-2; TRBD1 is a possible D gene (6 bases). The CDR3 has 15 amino acids. With 0 bases removed from V and 2 bases from J, the gap between germline ends came to 11 bases. Per germline, CDR1 SGHRS and CDR2 YFSETQ. CDR3 sequence: CASSLAPGVNYGYTF. The CDR3 DNA is TGCGCCAGCAGCTTGGCCCCAGGGGTAAACTATGGCTACACCTTC.

J is TRBJ2-5 and V is TRBV5-1; 8 bases align to TRBD1. The V gene's germline CDR1 is SGHRS and CDR2 YFSETQ. This CDR3 is built from 15 residues. Trimming removed 1 base from V and 5 bases from J; junction bases left unmatched: 7. CDR3 coding DNA: TGCGCCAGCAGCTTGCAGGGGGCGAGTGAGGAGACCCAGTACTTC. Translation gives CASSLQGASEETQYF.

The chain combines TRBV7-2 with TRBJ2-1; TRBD1 aligns across 7 bases. The CDR3 has 16 amino acids. The junction had 12 bases not matched to a gene; V was cut back by 6 bases and J by 4 bases. From germline, CDR1 is SGHTA and CDR2 FQGNSA. The CDR3 DNA is TGTGCCAGCAGGCAACCCGGGACAGCCCGATACAATGAGCAGTTCTTC. Translation gives CASRQPGTARYNEQFF. Supplemented by reference TRBV7-2 and TRBJ2-1, the full variable domain reads GAGVSQSPSNKVTEKGKDVELRCDPISGHTALYWYRQSLGQGLEFLIYFQGNSAPDKSGLPSDRFSAERTGGSVSTLTIQRTQQEDSAVYLCASRQPGTARYNEQFFGPGTRLTVL.

This chain links TRBV9 with TRBJ2-7, with 14 bases matching TRBD2. The V segment lost 4 bases and the J segment 5 bases; nucleotides outside the gene matches: 23. Germline CDR1 is SGDLS and CDR2 is YYNGEE. This CDR3 comprises 21 residues. The CDR3 loop is CASSPAHPGTSGSNWDDEQYF. The CDR3 DNA follows: TGTGCCAGCAGCCCAGCTCACCCCGGGACTAGCGGGAGTAATTGGGACGACGAGCAGTACTTC.

The rearrangement joins TRBV11-1 to TRBJ2-7; D call uncertain. Trimming removed 1 base from V and 4 bases from J, with 11 bases in between. Germline assignment: CDR1 SGHAT and CDR2 FQDESV (reference sequence). This CDR3 spans 14 amino acids. This chain's CDR3 is CASSLVPSTYEQYF. In DNA form, the CDR3 reads TGTGCCAGCAGCTTAGTTCCGAGTACGTACGAGCAGTACTTC.